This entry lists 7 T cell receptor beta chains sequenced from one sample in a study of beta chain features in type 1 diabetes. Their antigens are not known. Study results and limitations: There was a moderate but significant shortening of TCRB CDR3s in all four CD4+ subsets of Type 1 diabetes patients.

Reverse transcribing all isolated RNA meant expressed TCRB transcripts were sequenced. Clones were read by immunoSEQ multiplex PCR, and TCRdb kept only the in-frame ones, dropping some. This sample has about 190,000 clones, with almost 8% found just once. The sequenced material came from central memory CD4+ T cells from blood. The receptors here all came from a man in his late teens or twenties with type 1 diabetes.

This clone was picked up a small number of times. The CDR3 region is CASSRGKLGSPLHF. The CDR3, as DNA: TGTGCCAGCAGCCGAGGGAAATTAGGTTCACCCCTCCACTTT. The chain uses TRBV6-6 and TRBJ1-6; D is undetermined. CDR3 length: 14 residues. Germline V gene data show CDR1 as MNHNY and CDR2 as SVGAGI (reference sequence). Trimming cost V 6 bases and J 9 bases, with 15 bases left between them.

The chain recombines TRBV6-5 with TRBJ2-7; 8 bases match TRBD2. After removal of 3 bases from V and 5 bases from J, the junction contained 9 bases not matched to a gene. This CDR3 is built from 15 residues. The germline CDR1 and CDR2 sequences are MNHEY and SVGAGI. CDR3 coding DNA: TGTGCCAGCAGTTATAAACCGGGACTAGTAGACGAGCAGTACTTC. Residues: CASSYKPGLVDEQYF.

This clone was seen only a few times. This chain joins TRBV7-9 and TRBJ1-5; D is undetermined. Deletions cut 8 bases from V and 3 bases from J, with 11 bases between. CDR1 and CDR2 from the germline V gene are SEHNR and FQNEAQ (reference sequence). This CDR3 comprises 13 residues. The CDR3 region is CASAGPNNQPQHF. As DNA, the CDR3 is TGTGCCAGCGCGGGTCCGAACAATCAGCCCCAGCATTTT.

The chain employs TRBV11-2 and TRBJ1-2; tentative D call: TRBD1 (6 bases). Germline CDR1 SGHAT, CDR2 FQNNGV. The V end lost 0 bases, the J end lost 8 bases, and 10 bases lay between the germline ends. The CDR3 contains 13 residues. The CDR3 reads CASSLDSGAGYTF. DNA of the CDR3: TGTGCCAGCAGCTTAGATTCAGGGGCCGGCTACACCTTC.

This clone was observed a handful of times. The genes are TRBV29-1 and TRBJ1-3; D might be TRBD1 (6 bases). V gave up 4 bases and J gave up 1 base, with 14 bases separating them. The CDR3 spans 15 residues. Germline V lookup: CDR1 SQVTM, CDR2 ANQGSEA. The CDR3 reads CSVGQEGTSGNTIYF. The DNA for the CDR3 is TGCAGCGTTGGGCAGGAAGGGACATCTGGAAACACCATATATTTT.

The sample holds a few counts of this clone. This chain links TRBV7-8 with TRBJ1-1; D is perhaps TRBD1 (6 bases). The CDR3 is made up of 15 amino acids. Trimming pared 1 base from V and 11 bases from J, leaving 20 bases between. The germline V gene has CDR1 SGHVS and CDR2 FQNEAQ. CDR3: CASSLDRAGTAPAFF. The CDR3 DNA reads TGTGCCAGCAGCTTAGACAGGGCTGGCACTGCGCCGGCTTTCTTT.

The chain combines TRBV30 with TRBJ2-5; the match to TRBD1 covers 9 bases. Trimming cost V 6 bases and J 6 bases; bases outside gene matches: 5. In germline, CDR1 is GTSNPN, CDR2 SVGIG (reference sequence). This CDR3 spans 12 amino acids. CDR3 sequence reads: CACYRGPKTQYF. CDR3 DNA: TGTGCCTGCTACAGGGGGCCCAAGACCCAGTACTTC. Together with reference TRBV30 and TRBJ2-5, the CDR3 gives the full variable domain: SQTIHQWPATLVQPVGSPLSLECTVEGTSNPNLYWYRQAAGRGLQLLFYSVGIGQISSEVPQNLSASRPQDRQFILSSKKLLLSDSGFYLCACYRGPKTQYFGPGTRLLVL.